Listed here is a single T cell receptor (beta chain). Germline V CDR1 and CDR2: LNHDA, SQIVND (reference sequence). V was clipped by 6 bases and J by 3 bases, with 20 bases between them. The CDR3 contains 16 residues. The sample comes from a study of blood T cell repertoires in COVID-19. On the study more broadly: The United States, Italy and Spain provided the acute and convalescent COVID-19 samples. The cDNA or gDNA used as material had been derived from T cells, B-cell-depleted T cells, or PBMCs.

Original analysis: The assay estimated nucleated cells by amplifying reference gene primers. The repertoire was sequenced with immunoSEQ multiplex PCR; TCRdb's copy has only in-frame clones and lacks some. That table gives V, J and clone size, and the DNA gave D and trimming. The top ten hold 3% to 3.5% of the sample, which has 220,000 or so clones, 80% to 85% seen once. Material for sequencing was peripheral blood. The chain is built from TRBV19 and TRBJ1-1, with TRBD1 as a possible D gene (5 bases). The sequence was collected from a woman aged 25 to 45 who had recovered from COVID-19. The CDR3: CASRDSLYARDTEAFF. As DNA, the CDR3 is TGTGCCAGTAGAGACAGTCTATACGCCAGGGACACTGAAGCTTTCTTT.